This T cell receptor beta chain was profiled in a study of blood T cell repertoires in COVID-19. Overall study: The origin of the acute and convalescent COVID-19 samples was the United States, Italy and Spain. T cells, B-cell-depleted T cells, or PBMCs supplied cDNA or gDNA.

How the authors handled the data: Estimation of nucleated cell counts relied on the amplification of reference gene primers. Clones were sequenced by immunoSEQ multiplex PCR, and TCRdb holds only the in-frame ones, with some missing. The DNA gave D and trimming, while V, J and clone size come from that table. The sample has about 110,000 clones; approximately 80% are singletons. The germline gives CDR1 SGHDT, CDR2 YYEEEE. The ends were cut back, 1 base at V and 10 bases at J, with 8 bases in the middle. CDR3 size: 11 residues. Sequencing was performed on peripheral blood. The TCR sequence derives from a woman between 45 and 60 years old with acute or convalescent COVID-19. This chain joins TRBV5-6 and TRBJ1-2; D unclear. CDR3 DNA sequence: TGTGCCAGCAGCTTGAGGTTAGCCTACACCTTC. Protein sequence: CASSLRLAYTF.